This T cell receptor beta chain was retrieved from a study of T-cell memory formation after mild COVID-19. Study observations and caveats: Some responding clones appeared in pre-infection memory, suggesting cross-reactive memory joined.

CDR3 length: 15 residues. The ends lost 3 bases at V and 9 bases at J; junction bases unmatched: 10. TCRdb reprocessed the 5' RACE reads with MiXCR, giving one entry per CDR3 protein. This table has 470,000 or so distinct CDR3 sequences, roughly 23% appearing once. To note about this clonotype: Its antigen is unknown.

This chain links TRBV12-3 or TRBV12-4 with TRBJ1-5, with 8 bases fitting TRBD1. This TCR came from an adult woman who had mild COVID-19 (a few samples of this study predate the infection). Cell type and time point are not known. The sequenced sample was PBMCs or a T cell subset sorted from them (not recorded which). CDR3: CASSLGQVGPGPQHF. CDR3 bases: TGTGCCAGCAGTTTGGGACAGGTGGGCCCAGGGCCCCAGCATTTT.